A selection of T cell receptor beta chains follows, all from one sample in a study of cytotoxic CD8 clonotypes in ibrutinib-treated CLL. Sequencing used immunoSEQ multiplex PCR; TCRdb keeps in-frame clones, though not all of them. The table shows 200,000 to 250,000 clones, with 70% to 75% occurring only once. The sequenced sample was PBMCs, obtained after 12 months of ibrutinib treatment. These TCRs come from a human donor with chronic lymphocytic leukemia. The CDR3 runs from the conserved cysteine through the conserved F or W. The D gene is left open where the match is weak. Clone size is shown for a subset of rows, as once, few, many or a class of expanded clone.

V gene	J gene	CDR3 length	D gene	clone size	CDR3 DNA	CDR3 protein
TRBV6-5	TRBJ2-1	11	NA	NA	TGTGCCAGCAGTTACTCGGCGGACCAGTTCTTC	CASSYSADQFF
TRBV5-1	TRBJ1-1	14	NA	NA	TGCGCCAGCAGACTGAACGAGATGAACACTGAAGCTTTCTTT	CASRLNEMNTEAFF
TRBV28	TRBJ2-5	15	NA	NA	TGTGCCAGCAGTGAGGCCAGGAGTATCCAAGAGACCCAGTACTTC	CASSEARSIQETQYF
TRBV11-3	TRBJ2-3	14	TRBD1	NA	TGTGCCAGCAGCCCCGACAGGGGGTCAGATACGCAGTATTTT	CASSPDRGSDTQYF
TRBV30	TRBJ1-1	13	TRBD1	once	TGTGCCTGGAGTACGACAGGGGCAATTCGGGCTTTCTTT	CAWSTTGAIRAFF
TRBV5-8	TRBJ1-1	16	TRBD1	few	TGTGCCAGCAGCCCGTTTTCAGGGCAGGGGGTCACTGAAGCTTTCTTT	CASSPFSGQGVTEAFF
TRBV9	TRBJ1-4	15	TRBD1	NA	TGTGCCAGCAGCGTGGGGACAGGGGGTTACGAAAAACTGTTTTTT	CASSVGTGGYEKLFF
TRBV9	TRBJ2-5	14	TRBD2	few	TGTGCCAGCAGCGTAGTAGCGGGAGTGGAGACCCAGTACTTC	CASSVVAGVETQYF
TRBV7-9	TRBJ1-1	13	NA	few	TGTGCCAGCAGCATTAGGACAGATACTGAAGCTTTCTTT	CASSIRTDTEAFF
TRBV28	TRBJ2-5	13	NA	NA	TGTGCCAGCGATGGGGGGCTTTCAGAGACCCAGTACTTC	CASDGGLSETQYF
TRBV19	TRBJ1-3	15	TRBD1	NA	TGTGCCAGTAGTAATGGACAGGGGTCTGGAAACACCATATATTTT	CASSNGQGSGNTIYF
TRBV18	TRBJ1-1	14	NA	NA	TGTGCCAGCTCACCCCCGAGGAGGGTCACTGAAGCTTTCTTT	CASSPPRRVTEAFF
TRBV19	TRBJ2-3	14	TRBD2	NA	TGTGCCAGTGCCGGGACTAGCGCCACAGATACGCAGTATTTT	CASAGTSATDTQYF
TRBV5-1	TRBJ1-1	14	NA	few	TGCGCCAGCAGCTATAGGTCGGCGAACACTGAAGCTTTCTTT	CASSYRSANTEAFF
TRBV29-1	TRBJ2-7	13	NA	NA	TGCAGCGTTCTTTGGGGGTCAAGAAACGAGCAGTACTTC	CSVLWGSRNEQYF
TRBV11-1	TRBJ2-3	16	TRBD1	NA	TGTGCCAGCAGCACGAGACAGGGCCGTCGTGAAGATACGCAGTATTTT	CASSTRQGRREDTQYF
TRBV30	TRBJ1-5	12	NA	NA	TGTGCCTGGACCGAAATAATTGGGACCCAGCATTTT	CAWTEIIGTQHF
TRBV9	TRBJ1-2	11	NA	NA	TGTGCCAGCAGCCAGGGTCGTGGCTACACCTTC	CASSQGRGYTF
TRBV4-1	TRBJ1-2	14	NA	NA	TGCGCCAGCAGCCAAGCAGGGGCTGTCTATGGCTACACCTTC	CASSQAGAVYGYTF
TRBV7-2	TRBJ1-3	17	NA	NA	TGTGCCAGCAGCACCCGCCGGGGACGAGGGTCTGGAAACACCATATATTTT	CASSTRRGRGSGNTIYF
TRBV10-1	TRBJ1-2	13	NA	many	TGCGCCAGCCTTGGGACATTCAACTATGGCTACACCTTC	CASLGTFNYGYTF
TRBV29-1	TRBJ2-1	16	TRBD1	once	TGCAGCGTTGCCGGGGCCGGGACAGGTATTCCCGATGAGCAGTTCTTC	CSVAGAGTGIPDEQFF
TRBV9	TRBJ2-3	15	NA	few	TGTGCCAGCAGCGTAGAGGGTAGAGGGGCAGATACGCAGTATTTT	CASSVEGRGADTQYF
TRBV7-2	TRBJ2-5	16	TRBD1	NA	TGTGCCAGCAGCTCGAGGACAGGGAGAGCTGGGGAGACCCAGTACTTC	CASSSRTGRAGETQYF
TRBV6-5	TRBJ1-1	15	NA	NA	TGTGCCAGCAGCCCCGCCGGACACGGGAACACTGAAGCTTTCTTT	CASSPAGHGNTEAFF
TRBV30	TRBJ1-2	12	TRBD1	few	TGTGCCTGGAGCAGGACAGGGGTGGGCTACACCTTC	CAWSRTGVGYTF
TRBV13	TRBJ2-3	15	TRBD1	NA	TGTGCCAGCAGGTGGACAGGGGGCGGGACAGATACGCAGTATTTT	CASRWTGGGTDTQYF
TRBV6-5	TRBJ1-3	14	NA	NA	TGTGCCAGCAGCCGGGCCTCCGATGGAAACACCATATATTTT	CASSRASDGNTIYF
TRBV7-9	TRBJ1-2	15	NA	once	TGTGCCAGCAGCTTAGGTCCAAGCCCTAACTATGGCTACACCTTC	CASSLGPSPNYGYTF
TRBV13	TRBJ1-2	17	NA	NA	TGTGCCAGCACCATGGGCAGGGAAATACTTGGCTTGGATGGCTACACCTTC	CASTMGREILGLDGYTF
TRBV30	TRBJ1-1	13	TRBD1	NA	TGTGCCTGGAGGGTGACAGGGATCACTGAAGCTTTCTTT	CAWRVTGITEAFF
TRBV7-2	TRBJ2-7	15	TRBD2	NA	TGTGCCAGCAGCTGGCGACTAGCGGGATACTACGAGCAGTACTTC	CASSWRLAGYYEQYF
TRBV25-1	TRBJ1-4	15	NA	NA	TGTGCCAGCAGTGAATATGGCAGGGGAGTTGAAAAACTGTTTTTT	CASSEYGRGVEKLFF
TRBV29-1	TRBJ2-1	12	NA	NA	TGCAGCGTTGACAGGGGCTACAATGAGCAGTTCTTC	CSVDRGYNEQFF
TRBV4-1	TRBJ2-7	15	NA	NA	TGCGCCAGCAGCCACGCGGATGATCGGCTCTACGAGCAGTACTTC	CASSHADDRLYEQYF
TRBV18	TRBJ1-4	14	NA	NA	TGTGCCAGCTCACCCCAGCGGACTAATGAAAAACTGTTTTTT	CASSPQRTNEKLFF
TRBV7-2	TRBJ1-2	11	NA	once	TGTGCCAGCAGCTTAACCGTGGTAGGCACCTTC	CASSLTVVGTF
TRBV7-9	TRBJ2-7	16	TRBD2	few	TGTGCCAGCAGCCCCAGGACTAGCGGGAGGGGCCAGGAGCAGTACTTC	CASSPRTSGRGQEQYF
TRBV27	TRBJ2-5	13	TRBD1	NA	TGTGCCAGCAGAGGGGGCTGGCAAGAGACCCAGTACTTC	CASRGGWQETQYF
TRBV4-2	TRBJ2-2	17	NA	few	TGTGCCAGCAGCCAAGATGGAAGACGGCCGAACACCGGGGAGCTGTTTTTT	CASSQDGRRPNTGELFF
TRBV4-2	TRBJ2-7	16	TRBD1	NA	TGTGCCAGCAGCTCCAGAGACAGGGGGGATACCTACGAGCAGTACTTC	CASSSRDRGDTYEQYF
TRBV7-9	TRBJ2-1	14	NA	NA	TGTGCCAGCAGCTTAGCCCCGGGGTACAATGAGCAGTTCTTC	CASSLAPGYNEQFF
TRBV9	TRBJ1-5	15	NA	NA	TGTGCCAGCAGCGTAGGGGACGGAGGCAATCAGCCCCAGCATTTT	CASSVGDGGNQPQHF
TRBV19	TRBJ2-1	15	TRBD2	once	TGTGCCAGTAGTATAGCGGGAGGGCCCTACAATGAGCAGTTCTTC	CASSIAGGPYNEQFF
TRBV5-6	TRBJ2-7	15	NA	once	TGTGCCAGCAGCTTGAGAGGTCAGGTTATCCACGAGCAGTACTTC	CASSLRGQVIHEQYF
TRBV7-2	TRBJ1-1	15	NA	NA	TGTGCCAGCAGCTTACATTGGTCAGGGTGGACTGAAGCTTTCTTT	CASSLHWSGWTEAFF
TRBV12-5	TRBJ1-2	14	NA	NA	TGTGCTAGTGGTTTGTTCGGGCGGAACTATGGCTACACCTTC	CASGLFGRNYGYTF
TRBV27	TRBJ2-5	15	NA	NA	TGTGCCAGCAGAAGGCGCCTGCAGATCGGAGAGACCCAGTACTTC	CASRRRLQIGETQYF
TRBV7-6	TRBJ2-3	15	NA	NA	TGTGCCAGCAGCTTAGTTGAGGGTAGCACAGATACGCAGTATTTT	CASSLVEGSTDTQYF